These 32 T cell receptor beta chains originate from one sample sequenced in a study of cytomegalovirus exposure and HLA in healthy donors. The protocol was immunoSEQ multiplex PCR, while the TCRdb copy is restricted to in-frame clones and leaves out a portion. The table has about 360,000 clones, roughly 90% seen once; the top ten hold 0.8% to 0.85%. The sequencing input was PBMCs. These receptors all stem from a woman in her late teens or twenties in good health and CMV-seronegative.

This rearrangement joins TRBV14 to TRBJ2-7; no clear D. The CDR3 is made up of 14 amino acids. Trimming cost V 1 base and J 0 bases, with 7 bases left between them. Germline values: CDR1 SGHDN, CDR2 FVKESK. The DNA for the CDR3 is TGTGCCAGCAGCCAAGTACAGAGCTCCTACGAGCAGTACTTC. This sequence encodes CASSQVQSSYEQYF.

The chain combines TRBV7-9 with TRBJ2-7; TRBD2 matches at 12 bases. J lost 3 bases, V lost 3 bases, and 0 bases had no gene match. This CDR3 region has 14 residues. CDR1 SEHNR and CDR2 FQNEAQ come from the germline V gene (reference sequence). The CDR3 spells CASSLGLAGYEQYF. For the CDR3, the DNA is TGTGCCAGCAGCTTGGGACTAGCGGGCTACGAGCAGTACTTC.

The chain has TRBV6-1 and TRBJ2-3, with a weak D call TRBD2 (6 bases). Trimming removed 8 bases at V and 6 bases at J, with 15 bases between. Germline assignment: CDR1 MNHNS and CDR2 SASEGT. The CDR3 has 13 amino acids. In DNA form, the CDR3 reads TGTGCCAGCTGTCGGGTAGCGGAGGATACGCAGTATTTT. This encodes CASCRVAEDTQYF.

The V call is TRBV7-6, the J call TRBJ2-1; 11 bases map to TRBD2. CDR3 length: 20 amino acids. Germline loops: CDR1 SGHVS, CDR2 FNYEAQ. Trimming took 5 bases from V and 9 from J; bases not matched to a gene: 24. CDR3 nucleotides: TGTGCCAGCAGCCCGACCTCGTTAGCGGGAGGGCCGACGATCTTCACTGAGCAGTTCTTC. This translates into CASSPTSLAGGPTIFTEQFF.

Written as DNA, the CDR3 is TGTGCCAGCAGGCAGGGTGATGAGCAGTTCTTC. Its translation: CASRQGDEQFF. The chain couples TRBV2 to TRBJ2-1, with D perhaps TRBD1 (5 bases). Germline CDR1 SNHLY, CDR2 FYNNEI. Between the trimmed V and J ends, which lost 6 bases and 8 bases, there was a span of 8 bases. This CDR3 region has 11 residues.

The chain recombines TRBV28 with TRBJ2-7; possibly TRBD2 for D (5 bases). Trimming cost V 6 bases and J 2 bases, with 17 bases left between them. Germline V gene data show CDR1 as MDHEN and CDR2 as SYDVKM. The CDR3 runs to 15 residues. The CDR3 DNA reads as TGTGCCAGCAGGGGAGACGGGCTTTCAACCTACGAGCAGTACTTC. Amino acids: CASRGDGLSTYEQYF.

J is TRBJ2-7 and V is TRBV6-6; TRBD1 agrees at 10 bases. The CDR3 extends over 12 amino acids. Germline-derived CDR1 and CDR2 are MNHNY and SVGAGI (reference sequence). With 10 bases clipped from V and 7 bases from J, the junction kept 7 bases outside the gene matches. CDR3 in DNA: TGTGCCACGGGGACAGGGGAGAGTGAGCAGTACTTC. Amino acids: CATGTGESEQYF.

This clone was seen only once. The chain recombines TRBV5-1 with TRBJ2-3; 11 bases are shared with TRBD2. V was pared by 3 bases and J by 6 bases, with 6 bases of the junction left unmatched. This CDR3 comprises 15 residues. The germline V gene encodes CDR1 SGHRS and CDR2 YFSETQ. As DNA, the CDR3 is TGCGCCAGCAGCTCCCTTAGCGGGGGGGCGGATACGCAGTATTTT. Its protein is CASSSLSGGADTQYF.

The CDR3 region has the DNA TGTGCCAGCTCACCATATAAGGCAGGGATAATGAACACTGAAGCTTTCTTT. Its translation is CASSPYKAGIMNTEAFF. J is TRBJ1-1 and V is TRBV18; D possibly corresponds to TRBD1 (5 bases). Germline CDR1 reads KGHSH; CDR2 reads LQKENI. CDR3 length: 17 amino acids. V dropped 2 bases and J dropped 0 bases, with 16 bases sitting between them.

J is TRBJ1-2 and V is TRBV25-1; 10 bases match TRBD1. The CDR3 extends over 17 amino acids. The junction had 15 bases not matched to a gene; V was cut back by 4 bases and J by 7 bases. Germline CDR1 MGHDK, CDR2 SYGVNS. CDR3 protein: CASSASPGQGSGVGYTF. CDR3 coding DNA: TGTGCCAGCAGTGCCTCGCCGGGACAGGGGTCCGGAGTTGGCTACACCTTC.

The chain is built from TRBV25-1 and TRBJ1-1, with a tentative D call TRBD1 (6 bases). Germline V gene data show CDR1 as MGHDK and CDR2 as SYGVNS. CDR3 length: 15 amino acids. Deletions cut 3 bases from V and 4 bases from J, with 15 bases between. CDR3 residues: CASSDPAGETTEAFF. CDR3 bases: TGTGCCAGCAGTGACCCGGCAGGGGAGACCACTGAAGCTTTCTTT.

CDR3 amino acids: CAISQGAGETQYF. CDR3 DNA: TGTGCCATCAGCCAGGGGGCTGGGGAGACCCAGTACTTC. V and J are TRBV10-3 and TRBJ2-5; 8 positions agree with TRBD1. The CDR3 runs 13 residues. Germline V gene lookup returns CDR1 ENHRY and CDR2 SYGVKD. The V gene end was trimmed by 6 bases and the J gene end by 5 bases; junction bases not matched to a gene: 5.

This clone was detected a few times. This sequence joins TRBV18 and TRBJ1-3, with D perhaps TRBD1 (5 bases). This CDR3 is 13 amino acids long. Germline CDR1 and CDR2: KGHSH and LQKENI. The V and J ends lost 6 bases and 3 bases respectively, with 9 bases between them. The CDR3 DNA is TGTGCCAGCTCGGACATAAGTGGAAACACCATATATTTT. Protein product: CASSDISGNTIYF.

J is TRBJ2-5 and V is TRBV27; 9 positions match TRBD2. This CDR3 is 16 amino acids long. The germline CDR1 and CDR2 sequences are MNHEY and SMNVEV (reference sequence). V lost 0 bases to trimming and J lost 11 bases; unmatched junction nucleotides: 13. CDR3 bases: TGTGCCAGCAGTTTATCAAATCCGCTAGCGGGGCCCAAGCAGTACTTC. Translation: CASSLSNPLAGPKQYF.

CDR3 amino acids: CAISEPELAAYEQYF. Here the CDR3 DNA reads TGTGCCATCAGTGAGCCAGAGCTAGCGGCCTACGAGCAGTACTTC. The genes are TRBV10-3 and TRBJ2-7; 7 positions match TRBD2. Germline values: CDR1 ENHRY, CDR2 SYGVKD. The CDR3 is 15 residues long. Trimming at V came to 2 bases and at J to 2 bases, leaving 6 bases not matched to a gene.

V gene TRBV7-9 combines with J gene TRBJ2-7, with D possibly being TRBD2 (5 bases). The CDR3 runs 14 residues. The germline gives CDR1 SEHNR, CDR2 FQNEAQ (reference sequence). Between the trimmed V and J ends, which lost 1 base and 2 bases, there was a span of 9 bases. Here the CDR3 reads CASSLGATTYEQYF. CDR3 bases: TGTGCCAGCAGCTTAGGGGCGACTACCTACGAGCAGTACTTC.

A single count supports this clone. This chain uses TRBV28 with TRBJ1-3, with D perhaps TRBD1 (5 bases). Germline V gene lookup returns CDR1 MDHEN and CDR2 SYDVKM. The germline V and J ends were trimmed by 6 bases and 4 bases, with 13 bases remaining between them. This CDR3 is 14 amino acids long. In DNA form, the CDR3 reads TGTGCCAGCAGATCGATGGGGCAAGGAAACACCATATATTTT. Its translation is CASRSMGQGNTIYF.

The chain joins TRBV7-9 to TRBJ1-1, with D uncertain. Per the germline V gene, CDR1 is SEHNR and CDR2 is FQNEAQ (reference sequence). This CDR3 region has 14 residues. The V end lost 8 bases, the J end lost 1 base, and 14 bases lay between the germline ends. CDR3 sequence: CASGGREGNTEAFF. Written as DNA, the CDR3 is TGTGCCAGCGGAGGACGGGAGGGGAACACTGAAGCTTTCTTT. Together with reference TRBV7-9 and TRBJ1-1, the CDR3 gives the full variable domain: DTGVSQNPRHKITKRGQNVTFRCDPISEHNRLYWYRQTLGQGPEFLTYFQNEAQLEKSRLLSDRFSAERPKGSFSTLEIQRTEQGDSAMYLCASGGREGNTEAFFGQGTRLTVV.

The chain combines TRBV7-6 with TRBJ2-1, with D possibly TRBD2 on 6 matching bases. There are 16 residues in the CDR3. The V gene's germline CDR1 is SGHVS and CDR2 FNYEAQ. V shed 4 bases and J shed 3 bases, with 16 bases lying between them. CDR3 sequence reads: CASSSAGGGSYNEQFF. The DNA for the CDR3 is TGTGCCAGCAGCTCCGCCGGTGGGGGGAGCTACAATGAGCAGTTCTTC.

The V and J genes are TRBV7-2 and TRBJ1-2, with 7 positions matching TRBD1. Per the germline V gene, CDR1 is SGHTA and CDR2 is FQGNSA. This CDR3 has 14 residues. J lost 4 bases, V lost 4 bases, and 6 bases had no gene match. The CDR3 nucleotides are TGTGCCAGCAGCTCTTACAGGGGCGGCTATGGCTACACCTTC. It encodes CASSSYRGGYGYTF.

The chain's CDR3 is CASSDLAGSEQYF. CDR3 bases: TGCGCCAGCAGTGATCTTGCGGGGAGTGAGCAGTACTTC. The rearrangement joins TRBV10-1 to TRBJ2-7; D possibly corresponds to TRBD2 (6 bases). Germline assignment: CDR1 WNHNN and CDR2 SYGVQD (reference sequence). The CDR3 loop spans 13 amino acids. Trimming pared 3 bases from V and 7 bases from J, leaving 13 bases between.

The chain links TRBV12-5 to TRBJ1-5; 12 bases align to TRBD1. There are 20 residues in the CDR3. Germline V lookup: CDR1 LGHNT, CDR2 FRNRAP. V lost 5 bases and J lost 4; bases outside the gene matches: 18. CDR3 nucleotide sequence: TGTGCTAGTGGTCCTTGGGACAGGGGGCTAATTAGGGTCAGGAATCAGCCCCAGCATTTT. It translates to CASGPWDRGLIRVRNQPQHF.

The rearrangement uses TRBV5-1 and TRBJ2-3; TRBD2 aligns across 11 bases. CDR3 length: 16 residues. In germline, CDR1 is SGHRS, CDR2 YFSETQ. The J segment lost 4 bases and the V segment lost 0 bases, leaving 4 bases of the junction unmatched. The CDR3 nucleotides read TGCGCCAGCAGCTTGGTCGAGACTAGCGGGGCAGATACGCAGTATTTT. It codes for CASSLVETSGADTQYF. The full variable domain, rest sourced from reference TRBV5-1 and TRBJ2-3, is KAGVTQTPRYLIKTRGQQVTLSCSPISGHRSVSWYQQTPGQGLQFLFEYFSETQRNKGNFPGRFSGRQFSNSRSEMNVSTLELGDSALYLCASSLVETSGADTQYFGPGTRLTVL.

In regard to this clone: Other DNA sequences from this sample encode an identical CDR3 as well. The V gene is TRBV6-5, the J gene TRBJ2-2, with D perhaps matching TRBD2 (5 bases). Germline V lookup: CDR1 MNHEY, CDR2 SVGAGI. The CDR3 is 13 amino acids. V lost 0 bases and J lost 6, with 5 bases in between. The CDR3 is CASSYSRAGELFF. For the CDR3, the DNA is TGTGCCAGCAGTTACTCGAGGGCCGGGGAGCTGTTTTTT.

The rearrangement uses TRBV2 and TRBJ2-3, with 8 bases that match TRBD1. The CDR3 covers 14 residues. Per germline, CDR1 SNHLY and CDR2 FYNNEI. The V gene end was trimmed by 8 bases and the J gene end by 5 bases; junction bases not matched to a gene: 9. CDR3 sequence reads: CASVRDRSRDTQYF. CDR3 nucleotides: TGTGCCAGCGTCCGGGACAGGAGCCGAGATACGCAGTATTTT.

The chain couples TRBV2 to TRBJ1-3; D gene uncertain. CDR1 and CDR2 from the germline V gene are SNHLY and FYNNEI. V lost 6 bases to trimming and J lost 4 bases, with 16 bases between them. CDR3 length: 15 amino acids. As DNA, the CDR3 is TGTGCCAGCAGCCCCTTTCGAGGGAGCGGAAACACCATATATTTT. Translation gives CASSPFRGSGNTIYF.

This chain links TRBV5-1 with TRBJ1-2, with TRBD1 matching over 8 bases. V shed 2 bases, J shed 3 bases, and the junction held 0 bases outside the gene matches. Germline V CDR1 and CDR2: SGHRS, YFSETQ. The CDR3 runs 13 residues. As DNA, the CDR3 is TGCGCCAGCAGCTTACAGGGGGACTATGGCTACACCTTC. Its translation is CASSLQGDYGYTF.

This clone was observed once. This chain links TRBV7-6 with TRBJ2-1, with D possibly TRBD1 on 6 matching bases. The V gene's germline CDR1 is SGHVS and CDR2 FNYEAQ. The ends were cut back, 0 bases at V and 13 bases at J, with 19 bases in the middle. The CDR3 is made up of 15 amino acids. This chain's CDR3 is CASSLARTDSVPQFF. CDR3 coding DNA: TGTGCCAGCAGCTTAGCGAGGACAGATTCCGTCCCCCAGTTCTTC. The whole variable domain, remainder taken from reference TRBV7-6 and TRBJ2-1, is GAGVSQSPRYKVTKRGQDVALRCDPISGHVSLYWYRQALGQGPEFLTYFNYEAQQDKSGLPNDRFSAERPEGSISTLTIQRTEQRDSAMYRCASSLARTDSVPQFFGPGTRLTVL.

This clone was recorded only once. The V call is TRBV6-4, the J call TRBJ2-3; TRBD2 matches 12 bases. After removal of 3 bases from V and 4 bases from J, the junction contained 8 bases not matched to a gene. The CDR3 spans 17 residues. CDR1 is MRHNA and CDR2 is SNTAGT in the germline V gene. In DNA, the CDR3 is TGTGCCAGCAGTGAGAGGCTAGCGGGAGGGCTCGCAGATACGCAGTATTTT. Encoded protein: CASSERLAGGLADTQYF.

The gene calls are TRBV19 and TRBJ2-2; 10 bases fit TRBD2. The germline gives CDR1 LNHDA, CDR2 SQIVND (reference sequence). J gave up 1 base and V 6 bases, and 5 bases lay outside the gene matches. This CDR3 has 16 residues. CDR3 in DNA: TGTGCCAGTAGATCCTCTAGCGGGGGGAACACCGGGGAGCTGTTTTTT. Translation gives CASRSSSGGNTGELFF.

The chain links TRBV29-1 to TRBJ2-3; 15 nucleotides match TRBD2. Germline CDR1 reads SQVTM; CDR2 reads ANQGSEA. J was trimmed by 0 bases and V by 5 bases; bases with no gene match: 12. The CDR3 runs 19 residues. CDR3 loop: CSVIRRTSGRDYSTDTQYF. CDR3 nucleotides: TGCAGCGTTATTCGTCGGACTAGCGGGAGGGATTATAGCACAGATACGCAGTATTTT.

The CDR3 nucleotides are TGTGCCAGCAGTATGCAGGGGCCCCCCCAGGGTGAGCAGTTCTTC. Encoded protein: CASSMQGPPQGEQFF. The chain has TRBV6-1 and TRBJ2-1; tentatively, D is TRBD1 (6 bases). Germline V lookup: CDR1 MNHNS, CDR2 SASEGT. V dropped 5 bases and J dropped 9 bases, with 20 bases sitting between them. The CDR3 covers 15 residues.